These T cell receptor beta chains were read from a single sample in a study of cytomegalovirus exposure and HLA in healthy donors. TCRdb's copy holds only in-frame clones and misses some; the assay was immunoSEQ multiplex PCR. The sample records 180,000 or so clones, almost 80% being singletons. Sequenced: PBMCs. The receptor set was obtained from a man over 45 in good health and CMV-seropositive. Each CDR3 is given without its conserved first and last residue. Clone size is shown for a subset of rows, as once, few, many or a class of expanded clone.

j_call | v_call | clone_size | cdr3_aa
TRBJ1-2 | TRBV28 | . | ATQINRGYT
TRBJ2-1 | TRBV2 | . | ASCPERLAGGREQF
TRBJ1-2 | TRBV29-1 | . | SVKRGGEANYGYT
TRBJ1-3 | TRBV27 | . | ASSLVPPGQGATGNTIY
TRBJ2-7 | TRBV2 | . | ASSERSGDYYEQY
TRBJ2-1 | TRBV7-6 | once | ASSLGEGSYNEQF
TRBJ1-1 | TRBV5-1 | . | ASSLGAENTEAF
TRBJ2-6 | TRBV18 | few | ASSPTLGANVLT
TRBJ1-2 | TRBV18 | once | ATPDQGARRGYT
TRBJ1-2 | TRBV6-5 | . | ASSYSGVKGGGYT
TRBJ1-1 | TRBV9 | once | ASSALGGWNTEAF
TRBJ2-7 | TRBV5-1 | . | ANSFPGQGTYEQY
TRBJ1-5 | TRBV10-2 | once | ASSKPGQVGQPQH
TRBJ2-1 | TRBV7-2 | once | ASSPLRGGGGNEQF
TRBJ1-6 | TRBV6-4 | . | ASSDRGSSYNSPLH
TRBJ1-6 | TRBV18 | . | ASSPRSEGGAAPLH
TRBJ1-2 | TRBV27 | . | ASSFDPPGQGIYGYT
TRBJ1-2 | TRBV14 | . | ASSQVGTENYGYT
TRBJ2-5 | TRBV28 | . | ASSSYRDRGIRETQY
TRBJ2-1 | TRBV19 | . | ASTPAASGGINEQF
TRBJ2-5 | TRBV6-5 | . | ASRERGAPQETQY
TRBJ2-7 | TRBV7-2 | . | ASSSRSYEQY
TRBJ2-7 | TRBV2 | . | ASRTRRIAGVNSYEQY
TRBJ1-1 | TRBV7-9 | once | ASSLYGRYTEAF
TRBJ1-3 | TRBV2 | . | ASSDRQGTGNTIY
TRBJ1-4 | TRBV27 | . | ASRLGTGGFEKLF
TRBJ1-2 | TRBV7-6 | . | ASSEGTSGYGYT
TRBJ1-2 | TRBV6-1 | . | ASSEGTPKGVYGYT
TRBJ1-3 | TRBV5-1 | . | ASSLVGASSGNTIY
TRBJ1-1 | TRBV7-9 | . | ASSLVQGPNTEAF
TRBJ2-3 | TRBV15 | . | ATSRARRGHGTDTQY
TRBJ1-1 | TRBV7-3 | . | ASSLDRETEAF
TRBJ2-7 | TRBV4-1 | once | ASSQDKGQGRAEQY
TRBJ2-5 | TRBV5-1 | . | ASSQGLAGQETQY
TRBJ1-1 | TRBV10-3 | . | AISSGTANTEAF
TRBJ2-2 | TRBV27 | . | ASSLYGFFRADTGELF
TRBJ1-3 | TRBV5-5 | . | ASSPGQGANTIY
TRBJ2-2 | TRBV5-1 | . | ASIGQGRTGELF
TRBJ2-3 | TRBV27 | . | ASRPTSIDTQY
TRBJ1-1 | TRBV5-1 | . | ASSRTGGTGTEAF
TRBJ2-3 | TRBV29-1 | . | SVEWARGRGATDTQY
TRBJ2-7 | TRBV5-4 | . | ASSSSLTSNDEQY
TRBJ2-5 | TRBV7-8 | once | ASSFAGEGAPQY
TRBJ1-3 | TRBV5-4 | . | ASSLGGLSGNTIY
TRBJ2-2 | TRBV9 | . | ASSVAKGGDTGELF
TRBJ1-1 | TRBV11-1 | . | ASSFLGTGGGEAF
TRBJ1-5 | TRBV6-1 | . | ASSELTQVGQPQH
TRBJ1-3 | TRBV12-5 | . | ASGQGREGQGIPGNTIY
TRBJ2-2 | TRBV2 | . | ASSEAMRGSTGELF
TRBJ2-7 | TRBV5-6 | . | ASNSGQGALEQY
TRBJ1-5 | TRBV19 | . | ASRTGNVNQPQH
TRBJ1-6 | TRBV2 | . | ASSGDLGQNNSPLH
TRBJ1-1 | TRBV13 | once | ASSLTDRLNTEAF
TRBJ1-2 | TRBV2 | . | ATGWEKGSYT
TRBJ2-5 | TRBV5-6 | . | ASSSGTTETQY
TRBJ2-3 | TRBV4-1 | . | ASSQDVFTTDTQY
TRBJ2-5 | TRBV7-9 | . | SSSSAVETQY